These 4 T cell receptor beta chains came from one sample sequenced in a study of cytomegalovirus exposure and HLA in healthy donors. Repertoires were generated with immunoSEQ multiplex PCR, while TCRdb's copy carries only in-frame clones and drops some. The sample lists over 75,000 clones; about nine tenths were seen once. The specimen was PBMCs. These receptors all stem from a man aged 25 to 40 in good health and CMV-seronegative.

The V call is TRBV30, the J call TRBJ1-4, with D unclear. The germline V gene has CDR1 GTSNPN and CDR2 SVGIG (reference sequence). The CDR3 has 14 residues. The germline V and J ends were trimmed by 0 bases and 10 bases, with 15 bases remaining between them. CDR3 bases: TGTGCCTGGAGTGTACCAGGCTCCTATGGAAAACTGTTTTTT. Translated: CAWSVPGSYGKLFF.

V gene TRBV11-2 combines with J gene TRBJ2-3; D gene ambiguous. The germline V and J ends were trimmed by 4 bases and 3 bases, with 8 bases remaining between them. Per germline, CDR1 SGHAT and CDR2 FQNNGV. The length of the CDR3 is 13 residues. CDR3 nucleotides: TGTGCCAGCAGCTATCCAGGTACAGATACGCAGTATTTT. Its protein product is CASSYPGTDTQYF.

The rearrangement uses TRBV5-1 and TRBJ2-2; perhaps TRBD2 as D (6 bases). Germline CDR1 and CDR2: SGHRS and YFSETQ. Trimming cost V 2 bases and J 4 bases, with 18 bases left between them. The CDR3 has 17 residues. In DNA, the CDR3 is TGCGCCAGCAGCTTCCGTCTTACGGGAGTAACCACCGGGGAGCTGTTTTTT. It translates to CASSFRLTGVTTGELFF. Using reference TRBV5-1 and TRBJ2-2 for the parts outside the CDR3, the full variable domain is KAGVTQTPRYLIKTRGQQVTLSCSPISGHRSVSWYQQTPGQGLQFLFEYFSETQRNKGNFPGRFSGRQFSNSRSEMNVSTLELGDSALYLCASSFRLTGVTTGELFFGEGSRLTVL.

The genes are TRBV19 and TRBJ1-1; D is possibly TRBD1 (6 bases). Between the trimmed V and J ends, which lost 2 bases and 6 bases, there was a span of 7 bases. Per germline, CDR1 LNHDA and CDR2 SQIVND (reference sequence). This CDR3 contains 12 residues. For the CDR3, the DNA is TGTGCCAGTAGTATAAACAGGGCTGAAGCTTTCTTT. The encoded protein is CASSINRAEAFF.